Below, 19 T cell receptor beta chains from the same sample are listed, as sequenced in a study of blood T cell repertoires in COVID-19. Generated by immunoSEQ multiplex PCR, the TCRdb table keeps only in-frame clones and is missing some. Here the sample spans fewer than 200,000 clones, about 89% being singletons. Sequences were obtained from peripheral blood. These receptors were taken from a man between 18 and 35 years old who had recovered from COVID-19.

The genes are TRBV30 and TRBJ2-7; 9 bases map to TRBD2. This CDR3 is 11 amino acids long. With 5 bases clipped from V and 7 bases from J, the junction kept 3 bases outside the gene matches. Germline assignment: CDR1 GTSNPN and CDR2 SVGIG (reference sequence). CDR3 bases: TGTGCCTGGGCCAGCGGGAGGGAGCAGTACTTC. The encoded protein is CAWASGREQYF.

This clone was detected a few times. V and J are TRBV6-1 and TRBJ1-5; maybe TRBD1 (5 bases). V dropped 0 bases and J dropped 4 bases, with 10 bases sitting between them. The CDR3 has 15 amino acids. Germline CDR1 is MNHNS and CDR2 is SASEGT. The CDR3 region is CASSEARRGNQPQHF. The CDR3 DNA sequence: TGTGCCAGCAGTGAAGCCCGGAGGGGTAATCAGCCCCAGCATTTT.

The CDR3 bases are TGTGCCAGCAGTGACGCAGGGGAGTATGGCTACACCTTC. It translates to CASSDAGEYGYTF. The chain links TRBV2 to TRBJ1-2; D is possibly TRBD1 (6 bases). In germline, CDR1 is SNHLY, CDR2 FYNNEI. This CDR3 spans 13 amino acids. V lost 3 bases to trimming and J lost 5 bases, with 10 bases between them.

The chain combines TRBV19 with TRBJ2-1; a possible D gene is TRBD2 (5 bases). The CDR3 is 14 amino acids. Germline lookup yields CDR1 LNHDA and CDR2 SQIVND (reference sequence). Deletions cut 4 bases from V and 8 bases from J, with 15 bases between. The CDR3 spells CASSKVRGPDEQFF. The CDR3 nucleotides are TGTGCCAGTAGTAAGGTCCGAGGGCCTGATGAGCAGTTCTTC.

This clone has more than one count but fewer than ten. V and J are TRBV4-3 and TRBJ1-6; D is undetermined. CDR1 and CDR2 (germline): LGHNA, YSLEER. The V end lost 0 bases, the J end lost 10 bases, and 13 bases lay between the germline ends. The CDR3 is made up of 15 amino acids. The CDR3 spells CASSQEAQLLSPLHF. The DNA of the CDR3 is TGCGCCAGCAGCCAAGAGGCACAGCTATTGTCACCCCTCCACTTT.

The chain joins TRBV13 to TRBJ1-6; 10 bases agree with TRBD1. Germline-derived CDR1 and CDR2 are PRHDT and FYEKMQ (reference sequence). The J segment lost 8 bases and the V segment lost 2 bases, leaving 6 bases of the junction unmatched. This CDR3 contains 16 residues. The CDR3 here is CASSLFAGQGYSPLHF. The CDR3, as DNA: TGTGCCAGCAGCTTATTCGCGGGACAGGGGTATTCACCCCTCCACTTT.

This clone has just one count. The CDR3 is CASSQVGQPQHF. Written as DNA, the CDR3 is TGTGCCAGCAGCCAAGTCGGTCAGCCCCAGCATTTT. V usage is TRBV3-1 (or the pseudogene TRBV3-2) and J usage is TRBJ1-5; D gene unclear. Germline V CDR1 and CDR2: LGHDT, YNNKEL (reference sequence). This CDR3 has 12 residues. V lost 1 base, J lost 6 bases, and 4 bases lay in between.

CDR3 sequence: CATGSGRASYNEQFF. The CDR3, as DNA: TGTGCCACCGGTAGCGGGAGGGCCTCCTACAATGAGCAGTTCTTC. The chain joins TRBV6-5 to TRBJ2-1; 11 bases are a match to TRBD2. J gave up 0 bases and V 10 bases, and 5 bases lay outside the gene matches. The CDR3 length is 15 residues. CDR1 is MNHEY and CDR2 is SVGAGI in the germline V gene.

The chain links TRBV19 to TRBJ2-7; 8 bases agree with TRBD1. V shed 6 bases and J 6 bases; nucleotides not matched to a gene: 10. The germline V gene has CDR1 LNHDA and CDR2 SQIVND (reference sequence). The CDR3 runs to 14 residues. The CDR3, as DNA: TGTGCCAGTAGCACCCAGGGGGCGGCTCTCGAGCAGTACTTC. Translated, it gives CASSTQGAALEQYF.

The V call is TRBV18, the J call TRBJ2-7; D call uncertain. Germline V lookup: CDR1 KGHSH, CDR2 LQKENI. The CDR3 is 14 residues long. V was clipped by 5 bases and J by 2 bases, with 13 bases between them. This chain's CDR3 is CASSDNPPPYEQYF. The CDR3, as DNA: TGTGCCAGCTCAGACAATCCTCCTCCCTACGAGCAGTACTTC. Based on the CDR3 plus reference TRBV18 and TRBJ2-7, the full variable domain is NAGVMQNPRHLVRRRGQEARLRCSPMKGHSHVYWYRQLPEEGLKFMVYLQKENIIDESGMPKERFSAEFPKEGPSILRIQQVVRGDSAAYFCASSDNPPPYEQYFGPGTRLTVT.

This clone was seen a few times. J is TRBJ2-7 and V is TRBV2; tentative D call: TRBD2 (5 bases). The CDR3 is 16 amino acids. Germline CDR1 reads SNHLY; CDR2 reads FYNNEI. Trimming stripped 6 bases from V and 0 bases from J, with 18 bases between. The CDR3 bases are TGTGCCAGCAGCGACCTCCGGACGGGGAGCTCCTACGAGCAGTACTTC. This sequence encodes CASSDLRTGSSYEQYF.

The chain uses TRBV2 and TRBJ2-7; D is possibly TRBD1 (5 bases). CDR1 and CDR2 from the germline V gene are SNHLY and FYNNEI. The CDR3 sequence is 13 residues long. Trimming took 7 bases from V and 3 from J, leaving 13 bases between them. CDR3 bases: TGTGCCAGCACTTCGGTCGACAGCTACGAGCAGTACTTC. Protein: CASTSVDSYEQYF. Complete variable domain (other parts from reference TRBV2 and TRBJ2-7): EPEVTQTPSHQVTQMGQEVILRCVPISNHLYFYWYRQILGQKVEFLVSFYNNEISEKSEIFDDQFSVERPDGSNFTLKIRSTKLEDSAMYFCASTSVDSYEQYFGPGTRLTVT.

The CDR3 nucleotides are TGTGCCAGTAGTATAGTAGAGCAGGGGAACACTGAAGCTTTCTTT. Translating it yields CASSIVEQGNTEAFF. The chain uses TRBV19 and TRBJ1-1, with D perhaps matching TRBD1 (5 bases). Trimming cost V 1 base and J 1 base, with 10 bases left between them. This CDR3 has 15 residues. In germline, CDR1 is LNHDA, CDR2 SQIVND (reference sequence).

The V and J genes are TRBV18 and TRBJ1-1; 11 nucleotides match TRBD1. The CDR3 consists of 18 residues. Looked up from germline, CDR1 is KGHSH and CDR2 is LQKENI. V was pared by 4 bases and J by 1 base, with 11 bases of the junction left unmatched. CDR3 amino acids: CASSLLPGQGDPNTEAFF. In nucleotides, the CDR3 is TGTGCCAGCTCACTCCTTCCGGGACAGGGGGATCCGAACACTGAAGCTTTCTTT. The full variable domain, in which reference TRBV18 and TRBJ1-1 provide the parts outside the CDR3, is NAGVMQNPRHLVRRRGQEARLRCSPMKGHSHVYWYRQLPEEGLKFMVYLQKENIIDESGMPKERFSAEFPKEGPSILRIQQVVRGDSAAYFCASSLLPGQGDPNTEAFFGQGTRLTVV.

V is TRBV5-1 and J is TRBJ2-7, with D perhaps TRBD1 (6 bases). In germline, CDR1 is SGHRS, CDR2 YFSETQ. Trimming took off 3 bases at V and 3 bases at J, with 10 bases between the two ends. The CDR3 loop spans 13 amino acids. CDR3 DNA sequence: TGCGCCAGCAGCTCCGGACAGAACTACGAGCAGTACTTC. Translated: CASSSGQNYEQYF.

This clone appeared a few times. The gene calls are TRBV7-2 and TRBJ2-1, with 9 bases matching TRBD2. The CDR3 covers 17 residues. CDR1 and CDR2 from the germline V gene are SGHTA and FQGNSA. Trimming removed 4 bases from V and 4 bases from J; junction bases left unmatched: 11. CDR3 amino acids: CASSSGPQRGVYNEQFF. CDR3 DNA sequence: TGTGCCAGCAGCTCAGGACCACAGCGGGGGGTATACAATGAGCAGTTCTTC.

The J gene is TRBJ2-1, the V gene TRBV9, with D perhaps matching TRBD2 (6 bases). This CDR3 contains 16 residues. V was trimmed by 0 bases and J by 1 base, leaving 11 bases between them. Per germline, CDR1 SGDLS and CDR2 YYNGEE. The CDR3, as DNA: TGTGCCAGCAGCGTAGGTGGGGACTTATCCTACAATGAGCAGTTCTTC. It yields the protein CASSVGGDLSYNEQFF.

The V call is TRBV25-1, the J call TRBJ1-2; D is perhaps TRBD1 (5 bases). Germline CDR1 and CDR2: MGHDK and SYGVNS. V was cut by 2 bases and J by 8 bases, with 24 bases left in between. This CDR3 contains 17 residues. The CDR3 bases are TGTGCCAGCAGTGAACCGTACGGTAACGGGGGGAGGTACGGCTACACCTTC. This codes for CASSEPYGNGGRYGYTF.

The gene calls are TRBV7-2 and TRBJ1-1; TRBD1 matches 7 bases. The CDR3 spans 13 residues. Germline assignment: CDR1 SGHTA and CDR2 FQGNSA. V gave up 4 bases and J gave up 4 bases; unmatched junction bases: 3. This CDR3 is CASSSHRGTEAFF. CDR3 DNA sequence: TGTGCCAGCAGCTCCCACAGGGGCACTGAAGCTTTCTTT.